The 23 T cell receptor beta chains reported below all come from one sample, sequenced in a study of blood T cells in healthy people across ages. Combining a sample-barcoded 5' primer with a J-beta primer mix, a second PCR ran for roughly 7 to 11 cycles. MiXCR, applied by TCRdb to the 5' RACE reads, yields one record per CDR3 protein. The repertoire holds approximately 900,000 distinct CDR3 sequences, with about 29% as singletons. These same records also appear under a second study, on T cells of mothers and their children.

Source material: blood. Every receptor here comes from a woman between 35 and 50 years old in good health.

This chain connects TRBV7-2 to TRBJ2-6; 9 bases are shared with TRBD2. The CDR3 is made up of 18 amino acids. J was trimmed by 1 base and V by 2 bases; bases with no gene match: 6. Germline assignment: CDR1 SGHTA and CDR2 FQGNSA. The CDR3 loop reads CASSLQAGGLSGANVLTF. CDR3 sequence (DNA): TGTGCCAGCAGCTTACAAGCGGGGGGTCTATCTGGGGCCAACGTCCTGACTTTC.

In its sample, this clonotype was seen many times. A read error may be the cause here, since a much bigger clone is one base away. This sequence joins TRBV5-1 and TRBJ2-6; weak D call: TRBD1 (5 bases). This CDR3 region has 15 residues. Per germline, CDR1 SGHRS and CDR2 YFSETQ. CDR3 bases: TGCGCCAGCAGCTTGGATGGGGCTGGGGCCAACGTCCGGACTTTC. Translating gives CASSLDGAGANVRTF. Full variable domain (remainder filled in from reference TRBV5-1 and TRBJ2-6): KAGVTQTPRYLIKTRGQQVTLSCSPISGHRSVSWYQQTPGQGLQFLFEYFSETQRNKGNFPGRFSGRQFSNSRSEMNVSTLELGDSALYLCASSLDGAGANVRTFGAGSRLTVL.

This clonotype was found many times. The chain couples TRBV6-2 or TRBV6-3 to TRBJ1-2, with 7 nucleotides matching TRBD1. The V gene end was trimmed by 10 bases and the J gene end by 2 bases; junction bases not matched to a gene: 4. This CDR3 comprises 12 residues. Looked up from germline, CDR1 is MNHEY and CDR2 is SVGEGT. CDR3 sequence (DNA): TGTGCCACTTCGGGACAGAACTATGGCTACACCTTC. Its translation: CATSGQNYGYTF.

This clonotype was counted a few times. This chain uses TRBV10-3 with TRBJ2-1, with 8 bases identical to TRBD1. The J call may be wrong; the DNA end is better matched by TRBJ2-7. Per germline, CDR1 ENHRY and CDR2 SYGVKD. The CDR3 totals 15 residues. The CDR3 region is CAIRAGQGAYNEQYF. As DNA, the CDR3 is TGTGCCATCAGGGCAGGGCAGGGGGCTTACAATGAGCAGTACTTC.

The chain employs TRBV12-3 or TRBV12-4 and TRBJ2-7; 8 nucleotides match TRBD2. The V and J ends lost 6 bases and 6 bases, in that order; junction bases with no gene match: 7. CDR3 length: 13 amino acids. The CDR3 coding sequence is TGTGCCAGCAGCCCCCGGGGGGGGGTCGAGCAGTACTTC. As protein: CASSPRGGVEQYF.

Details on this clonotype: A single base separates this from a much larger clone, so it may be a read error. As the CDR3 is not closed by the conserved phenylalanine or tryptophan, this likely results from a read error. This chain joins TRBV29-1 and TRBJ2-1; D might be TRBD2 (6 bases). Trimming cost V 3 bases and J 0 bases, with 9 bases left between them. Germline V gene sequence: CDR1 SQVTM, CDR2 ANQGSEA. The CDR3 is made up of 14 amino acids. In DNA, the CDR3 is TGCAGCGTTGACGCGGGGACCTCCTACAATGAGCAGTTCTTA. This codes for CSVDAGTSYNEQFL.

This chain uses TRBV28 with TRBJ2-7; 7 nucleotides match TRBD2. Germline V gene lookup returns CDR1 MDHEN and CDR2 SYDVKM. The CDR3 consists of 16 residues. Losses at the gene ends were 6 bases for V and 0 bases for J; bases not matched to a gene: 11. DNA of the CDR3: TGTGCCAGCAGCCTGATTGGGGCGGGGGTCTCCTACGAGCAGTACTTC. This gives the protein CASSLIGAGVSYEQYF.

The chain combines TRBV11-2 with TRBJ2-7; no definite D call. Germline assignment: CDR1 SGHAT and CDR2 FQNNGV. Trimming pared 4 bases from V and 5 bases from J, leaving 6 bases between. The CDR3 is 11 residues long. The chain's CDR3 is CASSSVDEQYF. The CDR3 bases are TGTGCCAGCAGCTCCGTTGACGAGCAGTACTTC. The variable domain in full, with the rest retrieved from reference TRBV11-2 and TRBJ2-7, is EAGVAQSPRYKIIEKRQSVAFWCNPISGHATLYWYQQILGQGPKLLIQFQNNGVVDDSQLPKDRFSAERLKGVDSTLKIQPAKLEDSAVYLCASSSVDEQYFGPGTRLTVT.

A few counts support this clonotype. V and J are TRBV7-9 and TRBJ2-5; weak D call: TRBD2 (5 bases). The J call is in doubt because the DNA end fits TRBJ2-7 better. CDR1 SEHNR and CDR2 FQNEAQ come from the germline V gene (reference sequence). This CDR3 spans 15 amino acids. CDR3 amino acids: CASSLVELGVGEQYF. DNA for the CDR3: TGTGCCAGCAGCTTAGTAGAACTGGGAGTGGGCGAGCAGTACTTC.

This clonotype turned up a few times. The chain links TRBV7-9 to TRBJ2-1; D is possibly TRBD2 (6 bases). Per germline, CDR1 SEHNR and CDR2 FQNEAQ (reference sequence). With 3 bases removed from V and 10 bases from J, the gap between germline ends came to 13 bases. The CDR3 has 13 amino acids. The CDR3 region is CASSLGWGDEQFF. The CDR3 coding sequence is TGTGCCAGCAGCTTGGGGTGGGGGGACGAGCAGTTCTTC.

The V gene is TRBV29-1, the J gene TRBJ2-3; no clear D gene. This CDR3 is built from 13 residues. V lost 2 bases, J lost 2 bases, and 8 bases lay in between. The germline V gene encodes CDR1 SQVTM and CDR2 ANQGSEA. The DNA of the CDR3 is TGCAGCGTTGAAAGAGGATTCACAGATACGCAGTATTTT. This translates into CSVERGFTDTQYF.

This clonotype was counted only a few times. The chain combines TRBV7-2 with TRBJ2-7; the D gene is possibly TRBD1 (7 bases). The CDR3 covers 18 residues. CDR1 is SGHTA and CDR2 is FQGNSA in the germline V gene. V was cut by 6 bases and J by 2 bases, with 26 bases left in between. The DNA of the CDR3 is TGTGCCAGCAGTATGCTGCGCGGGACAGCGAGTCGGACCTACGAGCAGTACTTC. It is translated as CASSMLRGTASRTYEQYF.

This clonotype has a handful of counts. This chain uses TRBV5-1 with TRBJ2-5, with 8 bases that match TRBD1. The length of the CDR3 is 16 residues. Per the germline V gene, CDR1 is SGHRS and CDR2 is YFSETQ. J was trimmed by 1 base and V by 3 bases; bases with no gene match: 8. CDR3 sequence: CASSSSRDRFQETQYF. CDR3 coding DNA: TGCGCCAGCAGCTCGTCCCGGGACAGGTTCCAAGAGACCCAGTACTTC.

This rearrangement joins TRBV20-1 to TRBJ2-7, with D perhaps TRBD2 (5 bases). Looked up from germline, CDR1 is DFQATT and CDR2 is SNEGSKA (reference sequence). The CDR3 is 12 amino acids. The V gene lost 5 bases and the J gene lost 4 bases, with 12 bases spanning the gap. The DNA for the CDR3 is TGCAGTGCTGCTCTGACGGGGTACGAGCAGTACTTC. It codes for CSAALTGYEQYF.

The rearrangement uses TRBV29-1 and TRBJ1-5; D is perhaps TRBD1 (6 bases). Germline V gives CDR1 SQVTM, CDR2 ANQGSEA. The CDR3 has 15 residues. Trimming cost V 5 bases and J 3 bases, with 17 bases left between them. CDR3 nucleotides: TGCAGCGTTACTCCCGGGACAAGAAACAATCAGCCCCAGCATTTT. The encoded protein is CSVTPGTRNNQPQHF.

The chain employs TRBV11-1 and TRBJ2-1, with a tentative D call TRBD2 (7 bases). Germline-derived CDR1 and CDR2 are SGHAT and FQDESV (reference sequence). The CDR3 is made up of 17 amino acids. Between the trimmed V and J ends, which lost 2 bases and 8 bases, there was a span of 22 bases. CDR3 sequence (DNA): TGTGCCAGCAGCTTATCGACAGGCCAGCTCGCGGGGGATGAGCAGTTCTTC. Its translation: CASSLSTGQLAGDEQFF.

This clonotype was recorded a few times. The CDR3 loop is CASSDGPADTQYF. In DNA, the CDR3 is TGTGCCAGCAGCGACGGCCCCGCAGATACGCAGTATTTT. V gene TRBV6-1 combines with J gene TRBJ2-3, with D hard to call. Germline V gene lookup returns CDR1 MNHNS and CDR2 SASEGT. The germline V and J ends were trimmed by 6 bases and 4 bases, with 11 bases remaining between them. This CDR3 has 13 amino acids.

Turning to this clonotype: Possible read error: a much larger clone is one base away. The rearrangement joins TRBV29-1 to TRBJ2-7; D ambiguous. The CDR3 sequence is 12 residues long. Germline V gene data show CDR1 as SQVTM and CDR2 as ANQGSEA. Written as DNA, the CDR3 is TGCGGCGTTGGTGAGGATTCCTACGAGCAGTACTTC. It codes for CGVGEDSYEQYF.

This clonotype was observed a few times. This chain uses TRBV9 with TRBJ1-4; 8 positions agree with TRBD1. Germline CDR1 and CDR2: SGDLS and YYNGEE. The J segment lost 6 bases and the V segment lost 4 bases, leaving 8 bases of the junction unmatched. This CDR3 has 15 amino acids. CDR3 sequence reads: CASSPWTGRDEKLFF. DNA for the CDR3: TGTGCCAGCAGCCCATGGACAGGGCGTGATGAAAAACTGTTTTTT. Supplemented by reference TRBV9 and TRBJ1-4, the full variable domain reads DSGVTQTPKHLITATGQRVTLRCSPRSGDLSVYWYQQSLDQGLQFLIQYYNGEERAKGNILERFSAQQFPDLHSELNLSSLELGDSALYFCASSPWTGRDEKLFFGSGTQLSVL.

The chain has TRBV6-6 and TRBJ1-1; D is perhaps TRBD1 (5 bases). CDR1 MNHNY and CDR2 SVGAGI come from the germline V gene (reference sequence). V lost 10 bases, J lost 5 bases, and 20 bases lay in between. The CDR3 is made up of 14 amino acids. As DNA, the CDR3 is TGTGCCACGTCTTCGCAGGGTTCTATAACTGAAGCTTTCTTT. This translates into CATSSQGSITEAFF.

This clonotype was recorded at least ten times. This may arise from a read error, as a much more abundant clone is one base away. The V and J genes are TRBV29-1 and TRBJ2-7, with a weak D call TRBD1 (5 bases). Germline loops: CDR1 SQVTM, CDR2 ANQGSEA. Trimming removed 4 bases at V and 7 bases at J, with 11 bases between. The CDR3 length is 11 residues. The CDR3 is CSVGQFNEQYF. The CDR3 DNA reads as TGCAGCGTTGGACAGTTTAATGAGCAGTACTTC.

This clonotype was observed a single time. V and J are TRBV20-1 and TRBJ2-5; TRBD1 aligns across 10 bases. The CDR3 has 15 amino acids. V lost 4 bases to trimming and J lost 4 bases; unmatched junction nucleotides: 9. Germline CDR1 DFQATT, CDR2 SNEGSKA (reference sequence). CDR3 bases: TGCAGTGCTAACCGGGACAGGGGCGCTGCAGAGACCCAGTACTTC. This codes for CSANRDRGAAETQYF.

The rearrangement joins TRBV27 to TRBJ1-1, with a tentative D call TRBD1 (5 bases). The V end was cut by 0 bases, the J end by 6 bases, with 11 bases between. Looked up from germline, CDR1 is MNHEY and CDR2 is SMNVEV (reference sequence). CDR3 length equals 14 residues. CDR3: CASSLSRVAPEAFF. The CDR3 nucleotides are TGTGCCAGCAGTTTATCCAGGGTGGCCCCTGAAGCTTTCTTT.